Included here is one TCR beta chain sequence, with context. This entry belongs to a study of CD8 T cells in Susac syndrome. V was trimmed by 7 bases and J by 5 bases, leaving 14 bases between them. CDR3 length equals 13 residues. The germline CDR1 and CDR2 sequences are MDHEN and SYDVKM. RNA amounts of roughly 0.45 to 1 ug underwent reverse transcription with random hexamers. By means of immunoSEQ multiplex PCR, TCR beta CDR3 spanning 54 Vbeta and 13 Jbeta underwent amplification. TCRdb called the immunoSEQ multiplex PCR reads again in MiXCR, with one record for every CDR3 protein. Of some 250,000 distinct CDR3 sequences listed, around 96% were seen once; the top ten hold approximately 0.094%.

The chain has TRBV28 and TRBJ2-5; the D call may be TRBD1 or TRBD2 (5 bases each). The source of this sequence is a human donor with Susac syndrome. The sample comprised CD4+ T cells from PBMCs. CDR3 nucleotide sequence: TGTGCCAGCACTGGGGGTGCGGTGGAGACCCAGTACTTC. Translation: CASTGGAVETQYF.